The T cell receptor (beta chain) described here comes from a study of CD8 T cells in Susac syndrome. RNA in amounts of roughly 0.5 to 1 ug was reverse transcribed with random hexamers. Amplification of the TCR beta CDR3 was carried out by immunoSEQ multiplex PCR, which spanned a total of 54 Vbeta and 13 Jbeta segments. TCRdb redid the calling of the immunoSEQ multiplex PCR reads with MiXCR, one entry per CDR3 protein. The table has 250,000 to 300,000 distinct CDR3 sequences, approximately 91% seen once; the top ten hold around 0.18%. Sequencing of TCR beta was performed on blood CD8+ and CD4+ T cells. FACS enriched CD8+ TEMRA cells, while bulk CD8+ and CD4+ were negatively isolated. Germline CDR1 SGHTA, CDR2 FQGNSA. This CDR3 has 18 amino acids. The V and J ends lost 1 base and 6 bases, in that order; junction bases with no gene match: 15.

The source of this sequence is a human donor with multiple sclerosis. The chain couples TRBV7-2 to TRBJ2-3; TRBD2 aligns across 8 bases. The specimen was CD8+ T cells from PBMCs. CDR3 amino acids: CASSLESGTLAGSDTQYF. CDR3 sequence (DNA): TGTGCCAGCAGCTTAGAATCGGGTACGCTAGCGGGTTCGGATACGCAGTATTTT.